This TCR beta chain is from a study of OX40 agonist ivuxolimab in advanced cancers. Across the study: Prior anti-PD-1, anti-PD-L1 or anti-CTLA-4 therapy was allowed; 40% had some.

This CDR3 is built from 15 residues. V trimming: 3 bases; J trimming: 6 bases; junction bases outside the gene matches: 6. Germline V gives CDR1 KGHSH, CDR2 LQKENI. Profiled with immunoSEQ multiplex PCR; TCRdb holds only in-frame clones, not every one. The sample shows some 50,000 clones, 85% to 90% of them seen only once. The study, taken as a whole, reports: The study found that CD8+ T cells averaged more expanded clones than CD4+.

As regards this clone: Its antigen is undetermined.

The receptor comes from an adult with an advanced solid tumor such as melanoma, head and neck, liver or kidney cancer. Sequences were derived from CD4+ or CD8+ T cells sorted from blood, sampled in a trial of the OX40 agonist ivuxolimab. V and J are TRBV18 and TRBJ2-3, with 10 bases aligning to TRBD2. Here the CDR3 reads CASSPNSGGMDTQYF. In nucleotides, the CDR3 is TGTGCCAGCTCACCCAATAGCGGGGGGATGGATACGCAGTATTTT.